This entry lists 24 T cell receptor beta chains sequenced from one sample in a study of T cell clones after liver transplantation. Assay: immunoSEQ multiplex PCR; the TCRdb copy retains only in-frame clones and omits some. The data contain some 70,000 clones, approximately 80% of them singletons. The source material was CD4+ T cells from blood, sampled before liver transplant. The receptor set was obtained from a human donor who received a liver transplant.

The chain joins TRBV19 to TRBJ1-4; D not resolved. The CDR3 sequence is 11 residues long. Germline V CDR1 and CDR2: LNHDA, SQIVND (reference sequence). Trimming shortened V by 5 bases and J by 7 bases, and 5 bases separated the two germline ends. CDR3 coding DNA: TGTGCCAGTAGTGAAGGTGAAAAACTGTTTTTT. Residues: CASSEGEKLFF.

This clone occurred a few times. V gene TRBV27 combines with J gene TRBJ2-7; 7 nucleotides agree with TRBD2. The germline V gene encodes CDR1 MNHEY and CDR2 SMNVEV (reference sequence). The ends lost 2 bases at V and 5 bases at J; junction bases unmatched: 15. The CDR3 spans 17 residues. The CDR3 DNA follows: TGTGCCAGCAGTTTAAAGTGGGGGAGCGGGATTCGGGACGAGCAGTACTTC. It is translated as CASSLKWGSGIRDEQYF.

The DNA for the CDR3 is TGTGCCAGCAGCTTAAGTCGAAACTCCTACGAGCAGTACTTC. The encoded protein is CASSLSRNSYEQYF. V and J are TRBV7-2 and TRBJ2-7; D gene uncertain. CDR3 length: 14 amino acids. V was pared by 2 bases and J by 0 bases, with 8 bases between. Germline-derived CDR1 and CDR2 are SGHTA and FQGNSA.

The gene calls are TRBV7-2 and TRBJ2-3; perhaps TRBD2 as D (6 bases). Germline CDR1 and CDR2: SGHTA and FQGNSA. The CDR3 spans 17 residues. V lost 1 base to trimming and J lost 4 bases, with 18 bases between them. DNA for the CDR3: TGTGCCAGCAGCTTAGTTGGCGGGGCGGGGCTAGCAGATACGCAGTATTTT. Translation gives CASSLVGGAGLADTQYF.

The chain carries TRBV2 and TRBJ1-2, with D possibly TRBD1 on 6 matching bases. The CDR3 has 12 residues. V was shortened by 9 bases and J by 8 bases, with 16 bases between the two germline ends. CDR1 is SNHLY, CDR2 FYNNEI, per germline. The CDR3 spells CASSSGTPGYTF. Here the CDR3 DNA reads TGTGCCAGTTCCTCCGGGACACCCGGCTACACCTTC.

This clone occurred once. CDR3 loop: CASSINGVGGNYGYTF. The DNA of the CDR3 is TGTGCCAGTAGTATAAATGGGGTCGGGGGAAACTATGGCTACACCTTC. The gene calls are TRBV19 and TRBJ1-2; tentatively, D is TRBD1 (5 bases). Trimming removed 2 bases at V and 2 bases at J, with 15 bases between. CDR1 and CDR2 from the germline V gene are LNHDA and SQIVND (reference sequence). CDR3 length: 16 amino acids. The complete variable domain, with remaining parts taken from reference TRBV19 and TRBJ1-2, reads DGGITQSPKYLFRKEGQNVTLSCEQNLNHDAMYWYRQDPGQGLRLIYYSQIVNDFQKGDIAEGYSVSREKKESFPLTVTSAQKNPTAFYLCASSINGVGGNYGYTFGSGTRLTVV.

The rearrangement links TRBV4-1 to TRBJ2-1; 8 bases map to TRBD2. The CDR3 covers 16 residues. The V and J ends lost 2 bases and 7 bases, in that order; junction bases with no gene match: 10. CDR1 and CDR2 from the germline V gene are MGHRA and YSYEKL. CDR3 region: CASSQQSRGRRNEQFF. CDR3 nucleotide sequence: TGCGCCAGCAGCCAACAGAGCCGCGGGAGGAGGAATGAGCAGTTCTTC.

The chain recombines TRBV28 with TRBJ1-2; the match to TRBD1 covers 10 bases. Germline CDR1 reads MDHEN; CDR2 reads SYDVKM. This CDR3 is 16 amino acids long. The V segment lost 0 bases and the J segment 4 bases; nucleotides outside the gene matches: 5. Here the CDR3 reads CASSLWGGQGSYGYTF. CDR3 in DNA: TGTGCCAGCAGTTTATGGGGGGGACAGGGGAGCTATGGCTACACCTTC.

J is TRBJ1-2 and V is TRBV7-8; D ambiguous. The CDR3 is 12 amino acids. V was cut by 0 bases and J by 8 bases, with 7 bases left in between. Germline loops: CDR1 SGHVS, CDR2 FQNEAQ. CDR3 sequence (DNA): TGTGCCAGCAGCTTAGCGGGTGGGGGCTACACCTTC. Encoded protein: CASSLAGGGYTF.

The V and J genes are TRBV7-8 and TRBJ1-2, with TRBD1 as a possible D gene (5 bases). V dropped 1 base and J dropped 7 bases, with 22 bases sitting between them. The CDR3 consists of 17 residues. Germline CDR1 SGHVS, CDR2 FQNEAQ. DNA of the CDR3: TGTGCCAGCAGCTTAGGGGCAGGGAGAGCCACTATAAGTGGCTACACCTTC. Translation: CASSLGAGRATISGYTF. The full variable domain, in which reference TRBV7-8 and TRBJ1-2 provide the parts outside the CDR3, is GAGVSQSPRYKVAKRGQDVALRCDPISGHVSLFWYQQALGQGPEFLTYFQNEAQLDKSGLPSDRFFAERPEGSVSTLKIQRTQQEDSAVYLCASSLGAGRATISGYTFGSGTRLTVV.

The genes are TRBV9 and TRBJ2-2; 7 nucleotides match TRBD2. Trimming took 4 bases from V and 2 from J; bases not matched to a gene: 5. This CDR3 contains 15 residues. In germline, CDR1 is SGDLS, CDR2 YYNGEE. Written as DNA, the CDR3 is TGTGCCAGCAGCCCACTAGCGACCAACACCGGGGAGCTGTTTTTT. Residues: CASSPLATNTGELFF.

V gene TRBV4-2 combines with J gene TRBJ2-5, with 9 bases fitting TRBD2. Trimming removed 1 base from V and 1 base from J; junction bases left unmatched: 7. Germline V gene data show CDR1 as LGHNA and CDR2 as YNFKEQ. This CDR3 region has 17 residues. CDR3 in DNA: TGTGCCAGCAGCCAAGGGGGGGCTAGCGGGACCCAAGAGACCCAGTACTTC. Its protein is CASSQGGASGTQETQYF.

This chain uses TRBV28 with TRBJ2-6; the match to TRBD1 covers 8 bases. The V gene end was trimmed by 5 bases and the J gene end by 0 bases; junction bases not matched to a gene: 9. Germline V CDR1 and CDR2: MDHEN, SYDVKM. The CDR3 spans 18 residues. This CDR3 is CASSPIGTGSSGANVLTF. DNA of the CDR3: TGTGCCAGCAGTCCGATAGGGACAGGTAGCTCTGGGGCCAACGTCCTGACTTTC. The full variable domain, completed using reference TRBV28 and TRBJ2-6, is DVKVTQSSRYLVKRTGEKVFLECVQDMDHENMFWYRQDPGLGLRLIYFSYDVKMKEKGDIPEGYSVSREKKERFSLILESASTNQTSMYLCASSPIGTGSSGANVLTFGAGSRLTVL.

The V and J genes are TRBV29-1 and TRBJ1-2; no clear D. The V gene lost 4 bases and the J gene lost 7 bases, with 13 bases spanning the gap. Germline CDR1 SQVTM, CDR2 ANQGSEA. The CDR3 has 12 residues. The CDR3 protein is CSVGVGGGGYTF. For the CDR3, the DNA is TGCAGCGTTGGGGTTGGTGGAGGTGGCTACACCTTC.

The genes are TRBV6-1 and TRBJ2-1; D is possibly TRBD1 (6 bases). Germline CDR1 and CDR2: MNHNS and SASEGT. Between the trimmed V and J ends, which lost 5 bases and 4 bases, there was a span of 9 bases. CDR3 length: 13 amino acids. As DNA, the CDR3 is TGTGCCAGCAGTCTACAGGGATACAATGAGCAGTTCTTC. Translating gives CASSLQGYNEQFF.

The genes are TRBV5-6 and TRBJ2-1; possible D gene TRBD1, 5 bases. Trimming cost V 4 bases and J 7 bases, with 15 bases left between them. There are 14 residues in the CDR3. Per the germline V gene, CDR1 is SGHDT and CDR2 is YYEEEE. CDR3 in amino acids: CASSTSRVGNEQFF. The DNA of the CDR3 is TGTGCCAGCAGCACGTCCAGGGTGGGGAATGAGCAGTTCTTC.

The chain employs TRBV2 and TRBJ2-3; possible D gene TRBD1, 6 bases. This CDR3 has 15 residues. Trimming left V 6 bases short and J 0 bases short, with 13 bases between. CDR1 SNHLY and CDR2 FYNNEI come from the germline V gene. Here the CDR3 reads CASRPGHLSTDTQYF. As DNA, the CDR3 is TGTGCCAGCAGACCGGGACACCTCAGCACAGATACGCAGTATTTT.

V and J are TRBV28 and TRBJ1-5, with TRBD1 matching 7 bases. The V and J ends lost 5 bases and 4 bases, in that order; junction bases with no gene match: 8. Germline values: CDR1 MDHEN, CDR2 SYDVKM. The CDR3 length is 15 residues. The CDR3 here is CASSRQGYGNQPQHF. The DNA for the CDR3 is TGTGCCAGCAGTAGACAGGGCTATGGAAATCAGCCCCAGCATTTT.

This clone was counted between two and nine times. V gene TRBV11-2 combines with J gene TRBJ1-2; possible D gene TRBD1, 6 bases. Trimming left V 2 bases short and J 6 bases short, with 10 bases between. This CDR3 comprises 13 residues. CDR1 and CDR2 (germline): SGHAT, FQNNGV. In DNA form, the CDR3 reads TGTGCCAGCAGCTTATACAGGGCGCATGGCTACACCTTC. This codes for CASSLYRAHGYTF.

The rearrangement joins TRBV6-5 to TRBJ1-1; no firm D call. Germline V gene lookup returns CDR1 MNHEY and CDR2 SVGAGI. The CDR3 loop spans 14 amino acids. The germline V and J ends were trimmed by 4 bases and 8 bases, with 17 bases remaining between them. The CDR3 DNA reads TGTGCCAGCAGTTCACGGGTGTTTGAGTCAGAAGCTTTCTTT. As protein: CASSSRVFESEAFF.

The chain combines TRBV2 with TRBJ2-2; D unclear. The V and J ends lost 6 bases and 5 bases respectively, with 10 bases between them. The CDR3 length is 13 residues. Germline CDR1 SNHLY, CDR2 FYNNEI. CDR3 amino acids: CASSMSVTGELFF. For the CDR3, the DNA is TGTGCCAGCAGCATGAGCGTAACCGGGGAGCTGTTTTTT.

This clone turned up a few times. The chain recombines TRBV18 with TRBJ1-2; 7 bases fit TRBD1. Germline trimming cut 3 bases from V and 8 bases from J; bases unmatched to any gene: 9. The CDR3 consists of 14 residues. Germline lookup yields CDR1 KGHSH and CDR2 LQKENI. The CDR3, as DNA: TGTGCCAGCTCACCGGGCACAGGGGATAACGGCTACACCTTC. It specifies CASSPGTGDNGYTF. Combining the CDR3 with reference TRBV18 and TRBJ1-2 gives the whole variable domain NAGVMQNPRHLVRRRGQEARLRCSPMKGHSHVYWYRQLPEEGLKFMVYLQKENIIDESGMPKERFSAEFPKEGPSILRIQQVVRGDSAAYFCASSPGTGDNGYTFGSGTRLTVV.

The J gene is TRBJ1-4, the V gene TRBV28; TRBD1 is a possible D gene (5 bases). V lost 5 bases to trimming and J lost 7 bases, with 20 bases between them. The CDR3 has 16 amino acids. The germline V gene encodes CDR1 MDHEN and CDR2 SYDVKM. CDR3 amino acids: CASSPELLRGLEKLFF. Written as DNA, the CDR3 is TGTGCCAGCAGTCCCGAGCTCCTCCGGGGCCTTGAAAAACTGTTTTTT. Full variable domain (outside the CDR3, taken from reference TRBV28 and TRBJ1-4): DVKVTQSSRYLVKRTGEKVFLECVQDMDHENMFWYRQDPGLGLRLIYFSYDVKMKEKGDIPEGYSVSREKKERFSLILESASTNQTSMYLCASSPELLRGLEKLFFGSGTQLSVL.

This chain uses TRBV6-9 with TRBJ2-6; D remains unclear. The V end lost 5 bases, the J end lost 5 bases, and 25 bases lay between the germline ends. There are 19 residues in the CDR3. The germline gives CDR1 MNHGY, CDR2 SVAAGI. For the CDR3, the DNA is TGTGCCAGCAGTGAGAAAGCGCCTTACGAACAAAGTCGGGCCAACGTCCTGACTTTC. It translates to CASSEKAPYEQSRANVLTF.